This T cell receptor beta chain was profiled in a study of early T cells in non-severe SARS-CoV-2 infection. Looking at the study overall: Sequencing of unsorted whole blood was done on bulk RNA, leaving chains unpaired.

Notes on the study in general: Matching results from VDJdb favored anti-spike CD8 responses, leaving private and CD4 specificities undetected.

V lost 3 bases and J 2 bases, leaving 14 bases between the germline ends. The germline V gene has CDR1 SEHNR and CDR2 FQNEAQ (reference sequence). This CDR3 is 15 amino acids long. This clonotype was seen many times. Its target is not known. Researchers attached unique molecular identifiers to individual cDNA molecules. TCRdb processed the 5' RACE reads anew with MiXCR; each CDR3 protein has one entry. The table includes around 57,000 distinct CDR3 sequences, 8% detected once. The gene calls are TRBV7-9 and TRBJ2-7; D is possibly TRBD2 (5 bases). The source is an adult who was a healthcare worker with PCR-confirmed SARS-CoV-2 infection or an uninfected control (not recorded which). Sample: whole blood. CDR3 residues: CASSFGLTAPYEQYF. For the CDR3, the DNA is TGTGCCAGCAGCTTCGGACTGACTGCCCCCTACGAGCAGTACTTC.